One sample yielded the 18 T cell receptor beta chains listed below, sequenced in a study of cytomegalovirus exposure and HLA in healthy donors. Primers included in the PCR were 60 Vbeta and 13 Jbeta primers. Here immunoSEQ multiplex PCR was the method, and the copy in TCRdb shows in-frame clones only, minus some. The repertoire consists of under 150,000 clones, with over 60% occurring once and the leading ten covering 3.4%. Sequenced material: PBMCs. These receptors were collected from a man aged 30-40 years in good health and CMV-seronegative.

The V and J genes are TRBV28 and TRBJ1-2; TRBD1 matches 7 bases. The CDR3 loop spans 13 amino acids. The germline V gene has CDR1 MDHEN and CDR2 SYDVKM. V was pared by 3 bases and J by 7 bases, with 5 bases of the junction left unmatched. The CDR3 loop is CASSFPGQPGYTF. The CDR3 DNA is TGTGCCAGCAGTTTCCCGGGACAGCCTGGCTACACCTTC.

This CDR3 is CASSVYRDRLRGEQYF. The DNA of the CDR3 is TGTGCCAGCAGCGTCTACCGGGACAGGCTCCGTGGAGAGCAGTACTTC. The rearrangement links TRBV28 to TRBJ2-7; 8 bases map to TRBD1. This CDR3 contains 16 residues. Germline assignment: CDR1 MDHEN and CDR2 SYDVKM. Losses at the gene ends were 6 bases for V and 7 bases for J; bases not matched to a gene: 17.

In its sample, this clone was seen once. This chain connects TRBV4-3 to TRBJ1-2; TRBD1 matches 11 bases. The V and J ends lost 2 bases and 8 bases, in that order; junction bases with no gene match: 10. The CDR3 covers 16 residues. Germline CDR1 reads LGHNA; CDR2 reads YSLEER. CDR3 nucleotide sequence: TGCGCCAGCAGCCAACTAAAGGGACAGGGGGAAGGAGGCTACACCTTC. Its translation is CASSQLKGQGEGGYTF.

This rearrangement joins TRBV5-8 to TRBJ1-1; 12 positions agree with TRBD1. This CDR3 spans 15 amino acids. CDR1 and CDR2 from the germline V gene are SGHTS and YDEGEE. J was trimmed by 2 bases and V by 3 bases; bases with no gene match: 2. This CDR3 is CASSSGTGGNTEAFF. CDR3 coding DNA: TGTGCCAGCAGCTCCGGGACAGGGGGCAACACTGAAGCTTTCTTT.

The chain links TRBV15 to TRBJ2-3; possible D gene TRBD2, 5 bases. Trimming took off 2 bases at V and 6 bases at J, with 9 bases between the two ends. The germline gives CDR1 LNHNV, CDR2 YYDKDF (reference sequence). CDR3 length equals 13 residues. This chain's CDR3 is CATSRFRGDTQYF. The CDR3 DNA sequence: TGTGCCACCAGCAGATTCCGAGGGGATACGCAGTATTTT.

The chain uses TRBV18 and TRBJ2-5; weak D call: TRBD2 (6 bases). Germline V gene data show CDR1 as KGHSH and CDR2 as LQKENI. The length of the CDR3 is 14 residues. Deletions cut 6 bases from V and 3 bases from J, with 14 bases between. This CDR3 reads CASSLGTVKETQYF. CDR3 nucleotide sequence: TGTGCCAGCTCCCTCGGGACTGTAAAAGAGACCCAGTACTTC.

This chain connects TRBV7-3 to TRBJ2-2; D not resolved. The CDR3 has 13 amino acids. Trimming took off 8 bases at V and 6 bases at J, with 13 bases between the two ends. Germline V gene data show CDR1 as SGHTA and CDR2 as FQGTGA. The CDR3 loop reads CASRLTLSGELFF. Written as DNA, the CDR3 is TGTGCCAGCCGACTCACCTTGTCCGGGGAGCTGTTTTTT.

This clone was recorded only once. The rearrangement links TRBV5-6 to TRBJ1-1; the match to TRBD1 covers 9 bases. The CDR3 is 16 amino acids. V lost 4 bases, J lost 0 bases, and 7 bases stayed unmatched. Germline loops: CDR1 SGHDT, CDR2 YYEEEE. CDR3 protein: CASSPPDRGVNTEAFF. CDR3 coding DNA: TGTGCCAGCAGCCCCCCGGACAGGGGAGTGAACACTGAAGCTTTCTTT.

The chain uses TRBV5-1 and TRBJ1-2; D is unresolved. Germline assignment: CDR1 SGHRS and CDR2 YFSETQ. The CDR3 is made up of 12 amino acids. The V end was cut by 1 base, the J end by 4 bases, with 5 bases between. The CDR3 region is CASSLTSYGYTF. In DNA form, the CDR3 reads TGCGCCAGCAGCTTGACTTCCTATGGCTACACCTTC.

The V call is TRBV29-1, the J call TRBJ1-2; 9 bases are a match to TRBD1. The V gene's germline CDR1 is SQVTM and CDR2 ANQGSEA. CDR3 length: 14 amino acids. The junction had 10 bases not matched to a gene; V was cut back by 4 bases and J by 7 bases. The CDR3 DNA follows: TGCAGCGTTGGGACAGGGGAAGGAACTCGTGGCTACACCTTC. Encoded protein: CSVGTGEGTRGYTF.

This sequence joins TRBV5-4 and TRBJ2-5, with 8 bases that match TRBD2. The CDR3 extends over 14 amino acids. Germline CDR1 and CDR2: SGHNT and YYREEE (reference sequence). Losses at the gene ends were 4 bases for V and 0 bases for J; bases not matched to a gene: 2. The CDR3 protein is CASSTGRDQETQYF. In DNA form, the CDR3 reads TGTGCCAGCAGCACCGGGAGGGACCAAGAGACCCAGTACTTC.

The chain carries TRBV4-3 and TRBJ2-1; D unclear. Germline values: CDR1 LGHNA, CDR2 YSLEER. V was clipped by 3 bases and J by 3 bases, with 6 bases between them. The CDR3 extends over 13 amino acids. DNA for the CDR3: TGCGCCAGCAGCCATGCCAGCTACAATGAGCAGTTCTTC. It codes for CASSHASYNEQFF.

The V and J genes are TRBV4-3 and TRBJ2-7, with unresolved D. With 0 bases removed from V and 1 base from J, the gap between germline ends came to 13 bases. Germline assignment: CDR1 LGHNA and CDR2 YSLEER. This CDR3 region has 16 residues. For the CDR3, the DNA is TGCGCCAGCAGCCAAGATCGCACTCCTTCTTCCTACGAGCAGTACTTC. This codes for CASSQDRTPSSYEQYF.

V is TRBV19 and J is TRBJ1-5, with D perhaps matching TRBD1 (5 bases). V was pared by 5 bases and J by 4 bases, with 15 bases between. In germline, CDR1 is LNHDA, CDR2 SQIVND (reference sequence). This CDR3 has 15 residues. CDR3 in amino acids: CASSSGGQGNQPQHF. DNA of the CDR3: TGTGCCAGTAGTTCGGGTGGGCAGGGAAATCAGCCCCAGCATTTT.

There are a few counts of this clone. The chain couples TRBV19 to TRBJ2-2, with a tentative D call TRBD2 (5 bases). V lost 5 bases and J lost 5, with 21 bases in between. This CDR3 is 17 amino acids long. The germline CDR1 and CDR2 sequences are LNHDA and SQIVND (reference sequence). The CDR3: CASSLRPGLSPTGELFF. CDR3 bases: TGTGCCAGTAGTTTAAGACCGGGATTAAGTCCGACCGGGGAGCTGTTTTTT.

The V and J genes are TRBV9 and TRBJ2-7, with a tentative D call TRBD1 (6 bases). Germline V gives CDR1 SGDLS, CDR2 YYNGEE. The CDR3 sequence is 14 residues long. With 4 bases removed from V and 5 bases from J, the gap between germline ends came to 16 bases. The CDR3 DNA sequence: TGTGCCAGCAGCACACCGGGACAAGAGGACGAGCAGTACTTC. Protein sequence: CASSTPGQEDEQYF.

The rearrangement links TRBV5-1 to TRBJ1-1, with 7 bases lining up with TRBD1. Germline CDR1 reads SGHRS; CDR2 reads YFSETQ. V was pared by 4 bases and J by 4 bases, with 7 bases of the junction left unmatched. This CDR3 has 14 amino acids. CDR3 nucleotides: TGCGCCAGCAGCCCGAGACAGGGCACCACTGAAGCTTTCTTT. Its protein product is CASSPRQGTTEAFF. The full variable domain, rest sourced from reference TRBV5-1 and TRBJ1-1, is KAGVTQTPRYLIKTRGQQVTLSCSPISGHRSVSWYQQTPGQGLQFLFEYFSETQRNKGNFPGRFSGRQFSNSRSEMNVSTLELGDSALYLCASSPRQGTTEAFFGQGTRLTVV.

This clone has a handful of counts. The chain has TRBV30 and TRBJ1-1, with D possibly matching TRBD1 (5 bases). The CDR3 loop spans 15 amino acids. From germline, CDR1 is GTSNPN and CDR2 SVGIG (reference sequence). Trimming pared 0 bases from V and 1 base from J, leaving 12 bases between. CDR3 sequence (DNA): TGTGCCTGGAGTGTAGCGGGGGTCCCGAACACTGAAGCTTTCTTT. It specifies CAWSVAGVPNTEAFF.